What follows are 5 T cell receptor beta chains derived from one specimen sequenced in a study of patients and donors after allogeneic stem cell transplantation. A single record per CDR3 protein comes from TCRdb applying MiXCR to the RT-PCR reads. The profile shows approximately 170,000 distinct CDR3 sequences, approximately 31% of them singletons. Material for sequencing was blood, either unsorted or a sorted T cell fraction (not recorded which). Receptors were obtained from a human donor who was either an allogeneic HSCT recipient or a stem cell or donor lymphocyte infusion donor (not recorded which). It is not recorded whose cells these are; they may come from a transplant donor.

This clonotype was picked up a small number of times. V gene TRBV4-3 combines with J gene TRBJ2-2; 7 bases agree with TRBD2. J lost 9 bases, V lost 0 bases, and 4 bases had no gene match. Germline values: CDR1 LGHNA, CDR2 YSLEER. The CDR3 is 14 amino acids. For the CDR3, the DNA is TGCGCCAGCAGCCAAGATCTTAGCGGGTGGGAGCTGTTTTTT. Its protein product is CASSQDLSGWELFF.

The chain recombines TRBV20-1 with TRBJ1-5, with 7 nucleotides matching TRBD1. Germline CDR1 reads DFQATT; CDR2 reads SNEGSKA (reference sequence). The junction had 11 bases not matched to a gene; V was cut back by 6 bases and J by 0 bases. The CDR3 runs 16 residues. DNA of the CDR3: TGCAGTGCGACAGGGTTAGGACTTTATAGCAATCAGCCCCAGCATTTT. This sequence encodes CSATGLGLYSNQPQHF.

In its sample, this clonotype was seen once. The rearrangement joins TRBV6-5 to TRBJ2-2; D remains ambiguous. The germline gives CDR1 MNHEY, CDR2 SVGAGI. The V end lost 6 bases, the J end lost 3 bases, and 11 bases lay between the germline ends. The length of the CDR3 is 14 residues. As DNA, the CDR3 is TGTGCCAGCAGAAGGAAGAGTTACACCGGGGAGCTGTTTTTT. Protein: CASRRKSYTGELFF.

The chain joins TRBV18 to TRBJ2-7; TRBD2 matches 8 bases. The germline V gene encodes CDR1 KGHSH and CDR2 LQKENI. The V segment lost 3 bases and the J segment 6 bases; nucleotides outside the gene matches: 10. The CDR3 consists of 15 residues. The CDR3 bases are TGTGCCAGCTCACCCCCGGGACTAGGGGCCCTCGAGCAGTACTTC. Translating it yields CASSPPGLGALEQYF.

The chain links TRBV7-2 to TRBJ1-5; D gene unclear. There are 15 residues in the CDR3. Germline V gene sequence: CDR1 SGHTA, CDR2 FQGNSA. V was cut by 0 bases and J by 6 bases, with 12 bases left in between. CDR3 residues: CASSLALSYGQPQHF. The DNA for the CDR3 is TGTGCCAGCAGCTTAGCGCTTAGCTATGGTCAGCCCCAGCATTTT.